A single T cell receptor (beta chain) is shown here with its context. The germline V gene has CDR1 SGHDN and CDR2 FVKESK. CDR3 length: 13 amino acids. V was shortened by 6 bases and J by 3 bases, with 10 bases between the two germline ends. The data derive from a study of blood T cell repertoires in COVID-19. Across the study: Sites in the United States, Italy and Spain provided acute and convalescent COVID-19 samples. The cDNA or gDNA used as material had been derived from T cells, B-cell-depleted T cells, or PBMCs.

The protocol was immunoSEQ multiplex PCR, while the TCRdb copy is restricted to in-frame clones and leaves out a portion. The table lists roughly 70,000 clones, around nine tenths of them singletons. The sequenced sample was peripheral blood. The chain has TRBV14 and TRBJ2-3; D unresolved. The clonotype was recovered from a woman aged 80 or older with acute or convalescent COVID-19. This chain's CDR3 is CASSPHLTDTQYF. CDR3 DNA: TGTGCCAGCAGTCCGCACCTAACAGATACGCAGTATTTT.